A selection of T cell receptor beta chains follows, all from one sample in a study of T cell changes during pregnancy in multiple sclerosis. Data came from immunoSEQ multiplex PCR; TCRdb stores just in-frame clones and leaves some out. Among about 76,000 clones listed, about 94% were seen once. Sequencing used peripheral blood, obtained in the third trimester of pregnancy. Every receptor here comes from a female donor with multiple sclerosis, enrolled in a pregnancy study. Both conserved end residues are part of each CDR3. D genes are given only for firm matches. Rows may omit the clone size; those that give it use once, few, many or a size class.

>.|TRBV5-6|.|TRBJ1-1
TGTGCCAGCAGCTTTATAGGGCGGGACACTGAAGCTTTCTTT
CASSFIGRDTEAFF
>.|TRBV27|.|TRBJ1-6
TGTGCCAGCAGGCCAGGACTAAATTCACCCCTCCACTTT
CASRPGLNSPLHF
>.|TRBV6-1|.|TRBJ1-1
TGTGCCAGCCATCCCACCAGGGTGAACACTGAAGCTTTCTTT
CASHPTRVNTEAFF
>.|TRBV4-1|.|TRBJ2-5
TGCGCCAGCAGCCTTAAGGAGTTTGAGGAGACCCAGTACTTC
CASSLKEFEETQYF
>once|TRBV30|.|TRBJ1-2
TGTGCCTGGACTAGAGGGGGCTATGGCTACACCTTC
CAWTRGGYGYTF
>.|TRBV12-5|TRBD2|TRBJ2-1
TGTGCTAGTGGTTTGAGGACTAGCGAGGGAGGCAATGAGCAGTTCTTC
CASGLRTSEGGNEQFF
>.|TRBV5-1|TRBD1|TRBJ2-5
TGCGCCAGCAGCTTGGCGACAGGGGGCGAGGTGACCCAGTACTTC
CASSLATGGEVTQYF
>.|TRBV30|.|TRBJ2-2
TGTGCCTGGAGTACGTCAGACACCGGGGAGCTGTTTTTT
CAWSTSDTGELFF
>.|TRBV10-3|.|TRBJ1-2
TGTGCCATCAGTGCGGACTCTGACTATGGCTACACCTTC
CAISADSDYGYTF
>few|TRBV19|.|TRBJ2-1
TGTGCCAGTAGGAGGAGGGCAGTAAGCTCCTACAATGAGCAGTTCTTC
CASRRRAVSSYNEQFF
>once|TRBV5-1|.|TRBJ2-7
TGCGCCAGCAGCTTGGGGCAGGGTCCCTACGAGCAGTACTTC
CASSLGQGPYEQYF
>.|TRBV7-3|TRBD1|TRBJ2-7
TGTGCCAGCAGCGTCAACAGGGGATCCTACGAGCAGTACTTC
CASSVNRGSYEQYF
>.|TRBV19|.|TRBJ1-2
TGTGCCAGTAGCCCGAGTGGACTTAACTATGGCTACACCTTC
CASSPSGLNYGYTF
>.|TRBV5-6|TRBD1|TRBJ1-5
TGTGCCAGCAGCTTGCGGCGGACAGGGATTCATCAGCCCCAGCATTTT
CASSLRRTGIHQPQHF
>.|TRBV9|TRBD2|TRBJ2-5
TGTGCCAGCAGCGTAGAAGGACTAGCGGAGACCCAGTACTTC
CASSVEGLAETQYF
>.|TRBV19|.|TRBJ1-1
TGTGCCAGTAGTATTCGGGAGAACACTGAAGCTTTCTTT
CASSIRENTEAFF
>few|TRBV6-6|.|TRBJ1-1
TGTGCCAGAACGCGGGGGAAGGCGTTCGGGGACACTGAAGCTTTCTTT
CARTRGKAFGDTEAFF
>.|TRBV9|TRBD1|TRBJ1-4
TGTGCCAGCAGCTCCTCGGGACAGAGAGAAAAACTGTTTTTT
CASSSSGQREKLFF
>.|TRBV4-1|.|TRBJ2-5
TGCGCCAGCAGCCCTGAGAGAGGGCAAGAGACCCAGTACTTC
CASSPERGQETQYF
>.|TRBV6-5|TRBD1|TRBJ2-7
TGTGCCAGCAGGTATCCGGGACAGGGGGGCGAGCAGTACTTC
CASRYPGQGGEQYF
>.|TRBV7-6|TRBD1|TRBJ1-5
TGTGCCAGCAGCTTAGAGCCCGGGACAGTTTCCAATCAGCCCCAGCATTTT
CASSLEPGTVSNQPQHF
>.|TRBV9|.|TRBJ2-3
TGTGCCAGCAGCGTAGATTCCCGGTTTGATACGCAGTATTTT
CASSVDSRFDTQYF
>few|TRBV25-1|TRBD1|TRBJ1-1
TGTGCCAGCAGTGCACAGGGGTTCACTGAAGCTTTCTTT
CASSAQGFTEAFF
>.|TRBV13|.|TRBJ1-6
TGTGCCAGCAGCTCCAGGAGGGATAATTCACCCCTCCACTTT
CASSSRRDNSPLHF
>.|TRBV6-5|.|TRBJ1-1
TGTGCCAGCAGTGCACCGACAGGCACTGAAGCTTTCTTT
CASSAPTGTEAFF
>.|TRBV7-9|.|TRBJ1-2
TGTGCCAGCAGCTTACGACAGACCCATGGCTACACCTTC
CASSLRQTHGYTF
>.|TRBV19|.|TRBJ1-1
TGTGCCAGTAGCGCTCCTCAGGGGTGGGATGAAGCTTTCTTT
CASSAPQGWDEAFF
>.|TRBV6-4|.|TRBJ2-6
TGTGCCAGCAGTGACTCTAGCGGTGGGGCCAACGTCCTGACTTTC
CASSDSSGGANVLTF
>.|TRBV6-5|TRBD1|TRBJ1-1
TGTGCCAGCAGTGCACAGGGGATGAACACTGAAGCTTTCTTT
CASSAQGMNTEAFF